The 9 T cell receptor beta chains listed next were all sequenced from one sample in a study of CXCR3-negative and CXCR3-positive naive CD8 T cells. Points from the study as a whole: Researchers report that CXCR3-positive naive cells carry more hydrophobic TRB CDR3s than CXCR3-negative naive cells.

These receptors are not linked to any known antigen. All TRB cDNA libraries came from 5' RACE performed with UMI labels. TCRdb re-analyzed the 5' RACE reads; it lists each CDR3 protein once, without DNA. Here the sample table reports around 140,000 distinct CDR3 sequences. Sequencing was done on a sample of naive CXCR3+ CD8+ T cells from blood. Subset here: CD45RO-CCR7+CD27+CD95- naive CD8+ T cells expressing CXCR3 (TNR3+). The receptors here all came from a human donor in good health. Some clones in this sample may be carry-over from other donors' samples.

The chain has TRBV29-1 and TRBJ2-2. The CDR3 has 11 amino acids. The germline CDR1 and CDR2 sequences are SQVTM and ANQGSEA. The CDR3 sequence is CSVGGTGELFF.

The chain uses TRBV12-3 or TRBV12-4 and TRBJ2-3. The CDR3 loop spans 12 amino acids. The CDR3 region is CASSQDTDTQYF.

CDR3 sequence: CASSSLDYEQYF. The rearrangement uses TRBV7-3 and TRBJ2-7; no DNA is available, so the TRBD2 call from TCRdb remains unchecked. The CDR3 covers 12 residues. Germline values: CDR1 SGHTA, CDR2 FQGTGA.

This CDR3 reads CASRDIEELFF. The chain links TRBV7-6 to TRBJ2-2. CDR1 is SGHVS, CDR2 FNYEAQ, per germline. The CDR3 consists of 11 residues.

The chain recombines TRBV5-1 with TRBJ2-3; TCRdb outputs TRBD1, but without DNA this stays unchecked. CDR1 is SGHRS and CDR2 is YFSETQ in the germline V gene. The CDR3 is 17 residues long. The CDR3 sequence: CASSLDLGGYGTDTQYF. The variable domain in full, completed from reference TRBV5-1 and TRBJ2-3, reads KAGVTQTPRYLIKTRGQQVTLSCSPISGHRSVSWYQQTPGQGLQFLFEYFSETQRNKGNFPGRFSGRQFSNSRSEMNVSTLELGDSALYLCASSLDLGGYGTDTQYFGPGTRLTVL.

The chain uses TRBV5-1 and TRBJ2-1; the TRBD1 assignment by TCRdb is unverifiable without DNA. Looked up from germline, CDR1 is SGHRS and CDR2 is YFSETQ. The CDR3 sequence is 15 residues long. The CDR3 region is CACSYGTGFGYEQFF.

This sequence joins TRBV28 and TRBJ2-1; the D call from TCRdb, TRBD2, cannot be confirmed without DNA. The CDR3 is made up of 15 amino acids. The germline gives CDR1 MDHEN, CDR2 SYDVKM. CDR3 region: CASSSGLAGRSEQFF.

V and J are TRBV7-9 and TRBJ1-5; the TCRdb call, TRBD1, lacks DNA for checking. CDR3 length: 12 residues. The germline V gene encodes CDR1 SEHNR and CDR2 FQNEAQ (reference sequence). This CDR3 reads CASSKQGGPQHF.

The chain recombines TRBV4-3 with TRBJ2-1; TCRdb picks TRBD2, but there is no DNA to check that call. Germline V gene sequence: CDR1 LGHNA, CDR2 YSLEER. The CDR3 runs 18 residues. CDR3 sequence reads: CASSQDLTSSYLYNEQFF.